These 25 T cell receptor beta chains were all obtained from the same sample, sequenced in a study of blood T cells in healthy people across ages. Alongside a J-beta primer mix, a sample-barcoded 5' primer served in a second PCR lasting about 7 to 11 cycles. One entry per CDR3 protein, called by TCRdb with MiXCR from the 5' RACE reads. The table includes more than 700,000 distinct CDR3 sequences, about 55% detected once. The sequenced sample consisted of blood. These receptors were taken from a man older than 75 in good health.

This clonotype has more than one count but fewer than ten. The CDR3 DNA reads TGTGCCAGCACCCCCGCTAGCGGGAGGGCCTCGGATACGCAGTATTTT. This gives the protein CASTPASGRASDTQYF. J is TRBJ2-3 and V is TRBV5-5; 12 nucleotides line up with TRBD2. This CDR3 is built from 16 residues. V shed 6 bases and J 6 bases; nucleotides not matched to a gene: 11. CDR1 SGHKS and CDR2 YYEKEE come from the germline V gene (reference sequence).

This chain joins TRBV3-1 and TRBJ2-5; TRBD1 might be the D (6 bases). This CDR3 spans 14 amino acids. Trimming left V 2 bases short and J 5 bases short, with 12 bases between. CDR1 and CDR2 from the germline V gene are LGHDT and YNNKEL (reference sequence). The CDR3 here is CASSQITGSETQYF. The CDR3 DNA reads TGTGCCAGCAGCCAAATCACAGGGTCCGAGACCCAGTACTTC.

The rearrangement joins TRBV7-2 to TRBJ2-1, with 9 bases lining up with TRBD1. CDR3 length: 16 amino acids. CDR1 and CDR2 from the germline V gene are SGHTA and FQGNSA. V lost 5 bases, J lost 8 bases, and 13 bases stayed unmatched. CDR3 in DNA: TGTGCCAGCAGCCCCTCACCGGGACAGGGTAGAGATGAGCAGTTCTTC. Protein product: CASSPSPGQGRDEQFF.

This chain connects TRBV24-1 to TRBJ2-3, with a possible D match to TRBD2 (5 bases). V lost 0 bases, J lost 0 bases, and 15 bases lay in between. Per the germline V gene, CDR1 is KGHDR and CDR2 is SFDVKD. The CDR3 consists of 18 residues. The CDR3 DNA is TGTGCCACCAGTGATTTGCGGGGATCTGGCGCTAGCACAGATACGCAGTATTTT. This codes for CATSDLRGSGASTDTQYF.

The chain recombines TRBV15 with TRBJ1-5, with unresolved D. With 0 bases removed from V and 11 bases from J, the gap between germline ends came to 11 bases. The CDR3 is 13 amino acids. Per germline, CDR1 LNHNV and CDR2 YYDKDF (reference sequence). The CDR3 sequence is CATSRDLRGSQHF. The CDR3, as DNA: TGTGCCACCAGCAGAGATCTACGTGGTTCCCAGCATTTT.

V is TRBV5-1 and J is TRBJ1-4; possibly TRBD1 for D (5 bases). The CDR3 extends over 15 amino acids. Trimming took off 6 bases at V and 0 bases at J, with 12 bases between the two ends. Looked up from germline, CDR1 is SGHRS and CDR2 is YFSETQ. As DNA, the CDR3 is TGCGCCAGCAATGAGGGGACTCCAACTAATGAAAAACTGTTTTTT. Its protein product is CASNEGTPTNEKLFF. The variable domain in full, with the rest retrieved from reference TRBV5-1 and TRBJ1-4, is KAGVTQTPRYLIKTRGQQVTLSCSPISGHRSVSWYQQTPGQGLQFLFEYFSETQRNKGNFPGRFSGRQFSNSRSEMNVSTLELGDSALYLCASNEGTPTNEKLFFGSGTQLSVL.

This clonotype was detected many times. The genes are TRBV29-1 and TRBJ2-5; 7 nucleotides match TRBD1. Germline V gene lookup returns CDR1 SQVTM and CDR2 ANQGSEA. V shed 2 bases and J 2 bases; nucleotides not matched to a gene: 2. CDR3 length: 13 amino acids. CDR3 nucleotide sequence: TGCAGCGTTGAACTGGGACAGCAAGAGACCCAGTACTTC. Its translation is CSVELGQQETQYF.

The CDR3 DNA reads as TGTGCCAGCAGTTTAGCGGCGGGGCGGTATGGCTACACCTTC. Residues: CASSLAAGRYGYTF. The gene calls are TRBV28 and TRBJ1-2, with TRBD1 as a possible D gene (5 bases). Trimming left V 2 bases short and J 5 bases short, with 12 bases between. Germline V gene data show CDR1 as MDHEN and CDR2 as SYDVKM. The CDR3 loop spans 14 amino acids.

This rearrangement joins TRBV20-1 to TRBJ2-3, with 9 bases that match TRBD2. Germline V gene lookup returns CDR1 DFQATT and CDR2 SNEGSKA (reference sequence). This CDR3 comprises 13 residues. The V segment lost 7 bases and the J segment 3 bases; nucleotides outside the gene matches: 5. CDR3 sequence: CSVKAGGTDTQYF. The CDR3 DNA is TGCAGTGTGAAGGCGGGAGGGACAGATACGCAGTATTTT.

CDR3 in amino acids: CASSRLRLLDSGANVLTF. In DNA form, the CDR3 reads TGTGCCAGCAGCCGACTGAGGTTACTTGACTCTGGGGCCAACGTCCTGACTTTC. This chain connects TRBV7-6 to TRBJ2-6; D not resolved. The germline V gene has CDR1 SGHVS and CDR2 FNYEAQ. This CDR3 contains 18 residues. Trimming cost V 5 bases and J 0 bases, with 17 bases left between them.

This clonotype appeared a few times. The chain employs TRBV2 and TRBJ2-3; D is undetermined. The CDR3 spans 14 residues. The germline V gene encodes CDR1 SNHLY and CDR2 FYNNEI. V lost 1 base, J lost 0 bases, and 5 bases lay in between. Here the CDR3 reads CASSEGGSTDTQYF. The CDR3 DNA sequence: TGTGCCAGCAGTGAAGGGGGTAGCACAGATACGCAGTATTTT.

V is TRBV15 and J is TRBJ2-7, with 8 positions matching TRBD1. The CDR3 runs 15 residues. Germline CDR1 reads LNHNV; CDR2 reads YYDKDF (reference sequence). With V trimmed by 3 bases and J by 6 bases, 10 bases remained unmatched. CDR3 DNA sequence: TGTGCCACCAGCAGCGAGACAGGGGTATGGGTCGAGCAGTACTTC. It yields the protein CATSSETGVWVEQYF.

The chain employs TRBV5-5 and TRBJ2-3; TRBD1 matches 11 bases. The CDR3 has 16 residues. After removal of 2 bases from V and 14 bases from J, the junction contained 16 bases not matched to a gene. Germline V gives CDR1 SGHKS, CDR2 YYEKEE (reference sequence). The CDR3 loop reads CASSFAPGQGVRYAYF. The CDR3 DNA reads TGTGCCAGCAGCTTTGCACCGGGACAGGGGGTTAGATACGCGTATTTT.

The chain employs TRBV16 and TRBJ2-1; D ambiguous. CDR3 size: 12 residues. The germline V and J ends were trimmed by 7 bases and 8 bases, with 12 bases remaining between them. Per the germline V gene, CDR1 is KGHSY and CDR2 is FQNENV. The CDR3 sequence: CASTDRTYEQFF. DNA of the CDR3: TGTGCCAGCACCGATAGAACTTATGAGCAGTTCTTC.

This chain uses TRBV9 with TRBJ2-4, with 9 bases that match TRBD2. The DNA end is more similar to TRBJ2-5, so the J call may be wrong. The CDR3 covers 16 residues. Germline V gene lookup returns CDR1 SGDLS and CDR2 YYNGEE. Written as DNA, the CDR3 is TGTGCCAGCAGCGCGCACCCAGCGGGAGGAGGAGAGACCCAGTACTTC. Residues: CASSAHPAGGGETQYF.

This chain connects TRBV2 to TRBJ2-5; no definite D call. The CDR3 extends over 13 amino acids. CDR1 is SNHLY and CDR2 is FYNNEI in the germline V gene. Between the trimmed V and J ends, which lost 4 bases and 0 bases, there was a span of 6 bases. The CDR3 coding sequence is TGTGCCAGCAGTGGGCAGTACCAAGAGACCCAGTACTTC. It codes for CASSGQYQETQYF.

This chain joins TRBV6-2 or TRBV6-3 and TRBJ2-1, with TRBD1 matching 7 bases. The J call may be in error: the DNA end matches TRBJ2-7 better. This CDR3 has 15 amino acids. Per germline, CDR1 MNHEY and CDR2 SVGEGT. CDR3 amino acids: CASSKTGSSYNEQYF. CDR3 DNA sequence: TGTGCCAGCAGTAAGACAGGGAGCTCCTACAATGAGCAGTACTTC.

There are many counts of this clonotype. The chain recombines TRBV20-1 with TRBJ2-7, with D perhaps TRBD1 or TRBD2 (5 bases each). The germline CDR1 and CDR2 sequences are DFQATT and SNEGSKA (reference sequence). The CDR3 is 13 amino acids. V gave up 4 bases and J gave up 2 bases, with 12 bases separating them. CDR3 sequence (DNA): TGCAGTGCTATCCGGGACCAAGCCTACGAGCAGTACTTC. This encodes CSAIRDQAYEQYF.

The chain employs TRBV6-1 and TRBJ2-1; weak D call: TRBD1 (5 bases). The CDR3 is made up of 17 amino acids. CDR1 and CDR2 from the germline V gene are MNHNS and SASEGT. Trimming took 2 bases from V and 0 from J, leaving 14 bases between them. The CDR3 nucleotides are TGTGCCAGCAGTGAAAGGGGTTCAGGGCGCTCCTACAATGAGCAGTTCTTC. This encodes CASSERGSGRSYNEQFF.

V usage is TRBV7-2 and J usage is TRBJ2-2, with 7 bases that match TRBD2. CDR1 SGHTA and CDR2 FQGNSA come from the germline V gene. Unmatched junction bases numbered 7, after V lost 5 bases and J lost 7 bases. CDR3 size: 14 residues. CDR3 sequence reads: CASSAAGLGGELFF. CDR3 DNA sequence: TGTGCCAGCAGCGCAGCGGGGCTGGGCGGGGAGCTGTTTTTT. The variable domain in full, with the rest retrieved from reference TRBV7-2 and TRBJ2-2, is GAGVSQSPSNKVTEKGKDVELRCDPISGHTALYWYRQSLGQGLEFLIYFQGNSAPDKSGLPSDRFSAERTGGSVSTLTIQRTQQEDSAVYLCASSAAGLGGELFFGEGSRLTVL.

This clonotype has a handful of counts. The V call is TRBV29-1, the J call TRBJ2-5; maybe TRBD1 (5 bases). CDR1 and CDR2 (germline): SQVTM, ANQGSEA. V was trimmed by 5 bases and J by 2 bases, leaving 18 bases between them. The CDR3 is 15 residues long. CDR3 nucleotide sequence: TGCAGCGTTCTCAAATTAAGACAGTCGCAAGAGACCCAGTACTTC. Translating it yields CSVLKLRQSQETQYF.

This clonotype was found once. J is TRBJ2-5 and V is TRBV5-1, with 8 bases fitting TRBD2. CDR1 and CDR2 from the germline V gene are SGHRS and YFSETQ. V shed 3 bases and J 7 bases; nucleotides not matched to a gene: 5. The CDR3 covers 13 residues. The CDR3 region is CASSSTGGATQYF. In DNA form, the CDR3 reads TGCGCCAGCAGCTCTACCGGGGGGGCGACCCAGTACTTC.

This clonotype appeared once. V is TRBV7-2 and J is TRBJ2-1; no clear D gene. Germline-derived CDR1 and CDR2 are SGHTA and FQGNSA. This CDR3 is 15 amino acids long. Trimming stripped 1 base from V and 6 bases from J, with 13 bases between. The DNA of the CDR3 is TGTGCCAGCAGCTTAGGGAGTTTGGCGCCCAATGAGCAGTTCTTC. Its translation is CASSLGSLAPNEQFF.

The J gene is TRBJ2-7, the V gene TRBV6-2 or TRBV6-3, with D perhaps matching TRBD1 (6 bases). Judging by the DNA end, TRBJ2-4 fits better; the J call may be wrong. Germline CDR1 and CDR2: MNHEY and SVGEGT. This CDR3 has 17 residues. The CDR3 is CASSYRTGSKKRNIQYF. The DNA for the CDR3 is TGTGCCAGCAGTTATCGTACAGGGAGTAAGAAAAGAAACATTCAGTACTTC.

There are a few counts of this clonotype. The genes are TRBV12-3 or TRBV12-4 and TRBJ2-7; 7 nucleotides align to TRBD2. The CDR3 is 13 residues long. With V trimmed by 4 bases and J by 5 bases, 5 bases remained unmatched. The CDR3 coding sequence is TGTGCCAGCAGTTCCTCGGGAGGTAACGAGCAGTACTTC. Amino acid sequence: CASSSSGGNEQYF.